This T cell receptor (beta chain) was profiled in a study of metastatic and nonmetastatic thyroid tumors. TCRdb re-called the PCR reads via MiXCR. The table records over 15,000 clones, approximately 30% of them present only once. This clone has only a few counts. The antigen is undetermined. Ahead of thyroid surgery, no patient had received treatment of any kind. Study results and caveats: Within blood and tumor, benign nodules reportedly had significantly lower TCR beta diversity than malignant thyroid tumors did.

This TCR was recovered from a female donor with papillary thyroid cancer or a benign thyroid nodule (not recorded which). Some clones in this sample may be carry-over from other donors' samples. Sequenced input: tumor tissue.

The CDR3 coding sequence is TGTGCCAGCAGTCCCCCCGGGACAGAGGTGTGGACCGGGGAGCTGTTTTTT. This sequence encodes CASSPPGTEVWTGELFF. V usage is TRBV12-3 or TRBV12-4 and J usage is TRBJ2-2, with TRBD1 matching over 7 bases. This CDR3 spans 17 amino acids. The junction had 14 bases not matched to a gene; V was cut back by 5 bases and J by 5 bases.